This T cell receptor beta chain was found in a study of Ad26.COV2.S vaccination and SARS-CoV-2 variants. Study-wide background: Trial arm assignment for the donor was COV1001 Ad26.COV2.S. Ad26.COV2.S, an intramuscular injection, was given once or twice 56 days apart.

Comments on this clone: Its antigen is not known.

Notes on the study in general: There was reportedly substantial breadth in spike-specific CD8+ and CD4+ T cell responses after vaccination.

Treatment noted: over 15 received Ad26.COV2.S at low or high dose, single or two shots; five or six received placebo; per-sample allocation not given. Specimen acquisition occurred on day 63 following the initial vaccine or placebo injection. In Boston, the donor was an adult between 18-55 years of age. Some clones are missing from TCRdb's copy, which holds only in-frame ones; the method was immunoSEQ multiplex PCR. The table lists 350,000 to 500,000 clones, less than 95% of them singletons, with around 4.5% in the top ten. Germline loops: CDR1 SGHTA, CDR2 FQGTGA. This CDR3 is 16 amino acids long. Trimming left V 5 bases short and J 2 bases short, with 19 bases between.

The rearrangement uses TRBV7-3 and TRBJ2-7; possibly TRBD1 for D (6 bases). Here the sequenced sample was peripheral blood, taken in a trial of Ad26.COV2.S vaccine versus placebo. This TCR was recovered from a person between 18 and 59 years old who received the Ad26.COV2.S COVID-19 vaccine or a placebo. CDR3 amino acids: CASSPSGTYNPYEQYF. The CDR3 bases are TGTGCCAGCAGCCCCTCCGGGACATATAACCCCTACGAGCAGTACTTC. The whole variable domain, remainder taken from reference TRBV7-3 and TRBJ2-7, is GAGVSQTPSNKVTEKGKYVELRCDPISGHTALYWYRQSLGQGPEFLIYFQGTGAADDSGLPNDRFFAVRPEGSVSTLKIQRTERGDSAVYLCASSPSGTYNPYEQYFGPGTRLTVT.